A selection of T cell receptor beta chains follows, all from one sample in a study of shared clonotypes between healthy human individuals. Using immunoSEQ multiplex PCR, the repertoire was profiled, and TCRdb retains in-frame clones only, with some absent. The table lists some 1,600,000 clones, roughly 98% of them singletons. The specimen sequenced was naive CD4+ T cells sorted from blood. These receptors were taken from a young man in good health. Both conserved end residues are part of each CDR3. D genes are given only for firm matches. Rows give clone size only sometimes, using once, few, many, or a class for an expanded clone.

d_call: NA
j_call: TRBJ2-1
v_call: TRBV6-5
clone_size: NA
cdr3_length: 13
cdr3_aa: CASRPIKDRAKFF

d_call: NA
j_call: TRBJ2-7
v_call: TRBV6-5
clone_size: NA
cdr3_length: 15
cdr3_aa: CASSYSLLALNEQYF

d_call: TRBD1
j_call: TRBJ2-7
v_call: TRBV7-8
clone_size: NA
cdr3_length: 14
cdr3_aa: CASLYGDRGGEQYF

d_call: TRBD2
j_call: TRBJ2-2
v_call: TRBV13
clone_size: NA
cdr3_length: 14
cdr3_aa: CARSGGSNTGELFF

d_call: NA
j_call: TRBJ1-2
v_call: TRBV29-1
clone_size: NA
cdr3_length: 12
cdr3_aa: CSVDVGNYGYTF

d_call: NA
j_call: TRBJ2-3
v_call: TRBV5-1
clone_size: NA
cdr3_length: 14
cdr3_aa: CASSLSQSTDTQYF

d_call: NA
j_call: TRBJ2-3
v_call: TRBV27
clone_size: NA
cdr3_length: 12
cdr3_aa: CASSFATDTQYF

d_call: TRBD1
j_call: TRBJ1-2
v_call: TRBV2
clone_size: NA
cdr3_length: 15
cdr3_aa: CASSEFPAGGNGYTF

d_call: NA
j_call: TRBJ1-4
v_call: TRBV27
clone_size: once
cdr3_length: 17
cdr3_aa: CASSFRLTTTTNEKLFF

d_call: TRBD1
j_call: TRBJ1-2
v_call: TRBV27
clone_size: NA
cdr3_length: 14
cdr3_aa: CASSSDRGRYGYTF

d_call: NA
j_call: TRBJ1-1
v_call: TRBV7-9
clone_size: NA
cdr3_length: 15
cdr3_aa: CASSSPRVGGTEAFF

d_call: NA
j_call: TRBJ2-7
v_call: TRBV10-2
clone_size: NA
cdr3_length: 15
cdr3_aa: CASRGARLAWYEQYF

d_call: TRBD1
j_call: TRBJ1-3
v_call: TRBV27
clone_size: NA
cdr3_length: 14
cdr3_aa: CASSPGGFGNTIYF

d_call: NA
j_call: TRBJ2-7
v_call: TRBV20-1
clone_size: NA
cdr3_length: 11
cdr3_aa: CSARTALEQYF

d_call: NA
j_call: TRBJ1-2
v_call: TRBV29-1
clone_size: NA
cdr3_length: 11
cdr3_aa: CSVVSVYGYTF

d_call: TRBD1
j_call: TRBJ1-1
v_call: TRBV9
clone_size: NA
cdr3_length: 16
cdr3_aa: CASSGKGAGRNTEAFF

d_call: TRBD1
j_call: TRBJ2-1
v_call: TRBV2
clone_size: once
cdr3_length: 18
cdr3_aa: CASRHRTGQGAGDNEQFF

d_call: NA
j_call: TRBJ2-7
v_call: TRBV28
clone_size: NA
cdr3_length: 11
cdr3_aa: CASGARYEQYF

d_call: TRBD1
j_call: TRBJ2-3
v_call: TRBV25-1
clone_size: NA
cdr3_length: 15
cdr3_aa: CASRSTDRGRNTQYF

d_call: TRBD1
j_call: TRBJ2-7
v_call: TRBV28
clone_size: NA
cdr3_length: 14
cdr3_aa: CASSLSGGGYEQYF

d_call: NA
j_call: TRBJ2-6
v_call: TRBV19
clone_size: NA
cdr3_length: 17
cdr3_aa: CASNPGRTVSGANVLTF

d_call: TRBD2
j_call: TRBJ2-7
v_call: TRBV25-1
clone_size: NA
cdr3_length: 16
cdr3_aa: CASSSRTSGRSYEQYF

d_call: TRBD2
j_call: TRBJ2-5
v_call: TRBV7-8
clone_size: NA
cdr3_length: 14
cdr3_aa: CASSFGRLQETQYF

d_call: NA
j_call: TRBJ1-1
v_call: TRBV18
clone_size: once
cdr3_length: 15
cdr3_aa: CASSPALASDTEAFF

d_call: TRBD2
j_call: TRBJ2-1
v_call: TRBV4-3
clone_size: NA
cdr3_length: 18
cdr3_aa: CASRQDPQTSGSIDEQFF

d_call: TRBD1
j_call: TRBJ2-2
v_call: TRBV11-3
clone_size: NA
cdr3_length: 18
cdr3_aa: CASSLLTDRDSHTGELFF

d_call: NA
j_call: TRBJ2-3
v_call: TRBV4-1
clone_size: NA
cdr3_length: 11
cdr3_aa: CASSQQPRQVF

d_call: TRBD2
j_call: TRBJ2-3
v_call: TRBV23-1
clone_size: NA
cdr3_length: 16
cdr3_aa: CASSRTSGEGTDTQYF

d_call: NA
j_call: TRBJ1-3
v_call: TRBV7-8
clone_size: once
cdr3_length: 17
cdr3_aa: CASSLARTRGAGNTIYF

d_call: NA
j_call: TRBJ2-7
v_call: TRBV23-1
clone_size: NA
cdr3_length: 16
cdr3_aa: CASSQSGPTKTYEQYF

d_call: NA
j_call: TRBJ2-7
v_call: TRBV6-1
clone_size: NA
cdr3_length: 12
cdr3_aa: CASSDPFYEQYF

d_call: NA
j_call: TRBJ2-7
v_call: TRBV11-3
clone_size: NA
cdr3_length: 13
cdr3_aa: CASSFGGSDEQYF

d_call: TRBD1
j_call: TRBJ2-2
v_call: TRBV7-2
clone_size: NA
cdr3_length: 16
cdr3_aa: CASSIRGRPNTGELFF

d_call: NA
j_call: TRBJ1-5
v_call: TRBV7-2
clone_size: NA
cdr3_length: 14
cdr3_aa: CASSFIQGRQPQHF

d_call: NA
j_call: TRBJ2-3
v_call: TRBV7-6
clone_size: NA
cdr3_length: 16
cdr3_aa: CASSLGRAGRTDTQYF

d_call: NA
j_call: TRBJ1-3
v_call: TRBV6-5
clone_size: NA
cdr3_length: 14
cdr3_aa: CASSPGISGNTIYF

d_call: NA
j_call: TRBJ2-7
v_call: TRBV9
clone_size: NA
cdr3_length: 13
cdr3_aa: CASSPSWGIEQYF

d_call: NA
j_call: TRBJ2-7
v_call: TRBV6-1
clone_size: NA
cdr3_length: 11
cdr3_aa: CASRAVYEQYF

d_call: NA
j_call: TRBJ2-5
v_call: TRBV19
clone_size: NA
cdr3_length: 13
cdr3_aa: CASSPRGWETQYF

d_call: NA
j_call: TRBJ2-3
v_call: TRBV7-9
clone_size: NA
cdr3_length: 17
cdr3_aa: CASSQERSSLSTDTQYF

d_call: TRBD2
j_call: TRBJ2-4
v_call: TRBV7-2
clone_size: NA
cdr3_length: 19
cdr3_aa: CASSRNGLAGLGAKNIQYF

d_call: NA
j_call: TRBJ2-7
v_call: TRBV18
clone_size: NA
cdr3_length: 15
cdr3_aa: CASSPPWIQTREQYF

d_call: TRBD2
j_call: TRBJ2-2
v_call: TRBV5-4
clone_size: once
cdr3_length: 15
cdr3_aa: CASSLSGRSTGELFF

d_call: NA
j_call: TRBJ2-2
v_call: TRBV7-9
clone_size: NA
cdr3_length: 18
cdr3_aa: CASSLVEGALTNTGELFF

d_call: NA
j_call: TRBJ1-2
v_call: TRBV6-1
clone_size: NA
cdr3_length: 13
cdr3_aa: CASSEYRDYGYTF

d_call: TRBD1
j_call: TRBJ1-5
v_call: TRBV19
clone_size: once
cdr3_length: 14
cdr3_aa: CASSSSGGSQPQHF

d_call: NA
j_call: TRBJ2-5
v_call: TRBV10-3
clone_size: once
cdr3_length: 15
cdr3_aa: CAISGSWAGQETQYF

d_call: NA
j_call: TRBJ2-3
v_call: TRBV6-5
clone_size: once
cdr3_length: 15
cdr3_aa: CASSSPSLVSDTQYF

d_call: TRBD1
j_call: TRBJ1-2
v_call: TRBV27
clone_size: NA
cdr3_length: 15
cdr3_aa: CASSLHGQGGYGYTF

d_call: TRBD1
j_call: TRBJ2-3
v_call: TRBV11-3
clone_size: NA
cdr3_length: 16
cdr3_aa: CASSPSETGAPDTQYF

d_call: NA
j_call: TRBJ2-7
v_call: TRBV28
clone_size: NA
cdr3_length: 12
cdr3_aa: CASRLQGYEQYF

d_call: NA
j_call: TRBJ2-2
v_call: TRBV9
clone_size: NA
cdr3_length: 15
cdr3_aa: CASSVESRAAGELFF

d_call: NA
j_call: TRBJ2-2
v_call: TRBV7-8
clone_size: NA
cdr3_length: 16
cdr3_aa: CASSFPRDFAAGELFF